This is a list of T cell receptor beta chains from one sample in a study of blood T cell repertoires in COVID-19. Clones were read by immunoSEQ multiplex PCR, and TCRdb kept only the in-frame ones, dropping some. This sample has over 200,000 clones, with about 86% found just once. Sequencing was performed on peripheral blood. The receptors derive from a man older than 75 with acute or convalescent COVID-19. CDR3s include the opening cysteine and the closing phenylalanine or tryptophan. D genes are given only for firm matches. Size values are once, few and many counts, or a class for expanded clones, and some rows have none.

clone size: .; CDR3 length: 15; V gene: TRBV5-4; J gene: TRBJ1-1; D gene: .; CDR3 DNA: TGTGCCAGCAGCTTGGCCGGCAGGGTGAGAACTGAAGCTTTCTTT; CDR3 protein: CASSLAGRVRTEAFF
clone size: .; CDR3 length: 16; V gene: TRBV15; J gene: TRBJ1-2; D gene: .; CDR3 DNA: TGTGCCACCAGCAGAGATCGACAGGAGGCTAACTATGGCTACACCTTC; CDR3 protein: CATSRDRQEANYGYTF
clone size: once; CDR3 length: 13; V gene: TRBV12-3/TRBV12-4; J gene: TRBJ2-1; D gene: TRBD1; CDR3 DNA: TGTGCCAGCAGTCCACAGGGGTACAATGAGCAGTTCTTC; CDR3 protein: CASSPQGYNEQFF
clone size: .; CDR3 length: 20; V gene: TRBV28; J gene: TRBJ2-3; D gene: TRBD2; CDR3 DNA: TGTGCCAGCAGTTTCAACCCTGGGGCTAGCGGAGCCCCTGGCACAGATACGCAGTATTTT; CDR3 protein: CASSFNPGASGAPGTDTQYF
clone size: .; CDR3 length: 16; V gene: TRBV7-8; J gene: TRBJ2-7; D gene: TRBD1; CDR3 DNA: TGTGCCAGCAGCTCGTACCTCGGGACAGGGGCCTACGAGCAGTACTTC; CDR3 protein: CASSSYLGTGAYEQYF
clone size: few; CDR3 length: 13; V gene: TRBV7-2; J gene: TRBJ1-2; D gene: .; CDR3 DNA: TGTGCCAGCAGTAATGGGAGGGACTATGGCTACACCTTC; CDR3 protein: CASSNGRDYGYTF
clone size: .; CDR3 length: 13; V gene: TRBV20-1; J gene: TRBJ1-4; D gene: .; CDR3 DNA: TGCAGTGCTAGTCCCCCTTCGGGTGAAAAACTGTTTTTT; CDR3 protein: CSASPPSGEKLFF
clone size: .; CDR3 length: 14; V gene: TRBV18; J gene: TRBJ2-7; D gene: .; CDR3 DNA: TGTGCCAGCTCATCTCTAGTGTCAAGCTACGAGCAGTACTTC; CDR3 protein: CASSSLVSSYEQYF
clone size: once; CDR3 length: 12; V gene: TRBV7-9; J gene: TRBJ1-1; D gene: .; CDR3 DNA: TGTGCCAGCAGCTTAGACGGGGCTGAAGCTTTCTTT; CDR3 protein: CASSLDGAEAFF
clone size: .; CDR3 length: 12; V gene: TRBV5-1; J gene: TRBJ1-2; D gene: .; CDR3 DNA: TGCGCCAGCAGCGAAGGGGCCTATGGCTACACCTTC; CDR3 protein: CASSEGAYGYTF
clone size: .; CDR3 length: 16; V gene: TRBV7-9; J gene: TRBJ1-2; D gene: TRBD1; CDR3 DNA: TGTGCCAGCAGGTCGAGCGGGACAGGTGGTAACTATGGCTACACCTTC; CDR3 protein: CASRSSGTGGNYGYTF
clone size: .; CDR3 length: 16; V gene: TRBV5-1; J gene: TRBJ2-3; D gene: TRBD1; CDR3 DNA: TGCGCCAGCAGCTTAACAGGGGGCTGGATGACAGATACGCAGTATTTT; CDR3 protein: CASSLTGGWMTDTQYF
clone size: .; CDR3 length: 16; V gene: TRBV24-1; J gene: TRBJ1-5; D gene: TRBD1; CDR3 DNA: TGTGCCACCAGTGATCGACAGGGGGACTACAATCAGCCCCAGCATTTT; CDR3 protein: CATSDRQGDYNQPQHF
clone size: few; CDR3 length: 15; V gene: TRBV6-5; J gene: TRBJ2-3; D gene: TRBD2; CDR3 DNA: TGTGCCAGTCAAAACCTAGCGGGTCCGACTGATACGCAGTATTTT; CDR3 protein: CASQNLAGPTDTQYF
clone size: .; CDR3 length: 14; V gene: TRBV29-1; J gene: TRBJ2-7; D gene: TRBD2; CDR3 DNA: TGCAGCGTTGCAAAGACTAGCGGGGGCTACGAGCAGTACTTC; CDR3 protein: CSVAKTSGGYEQYF
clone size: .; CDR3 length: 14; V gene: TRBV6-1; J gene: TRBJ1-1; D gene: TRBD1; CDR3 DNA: TGTGCCAGCAGGGAAGGGACAGGGAACACTGAAGCTTTCTTT; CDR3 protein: CASREGTGNTEAFF
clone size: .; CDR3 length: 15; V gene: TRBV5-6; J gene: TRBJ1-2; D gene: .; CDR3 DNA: TGTGCCAGCAGCTTGGGGCACGGAGATAACTATGGCTACACCTTC; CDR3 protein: CASSLGHGDNYGYTF
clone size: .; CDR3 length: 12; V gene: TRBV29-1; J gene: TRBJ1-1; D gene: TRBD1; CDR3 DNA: TGCAGCCTGGACAGGTCCAACACTGAAGCTTTCTTT; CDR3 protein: CSLDRSNTEAFF
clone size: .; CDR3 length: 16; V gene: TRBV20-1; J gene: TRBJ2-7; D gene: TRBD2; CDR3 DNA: TGCAGTGCTAGTAGGACTAGCGGGAAAAAATCCTACGAGCAGTACTTC; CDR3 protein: CSASRTSGKKSYEQYF
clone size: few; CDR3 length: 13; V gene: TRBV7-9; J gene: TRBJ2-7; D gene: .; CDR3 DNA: TGTGCCAGCAGCTCCCGGGACACTAGCGAGCAGTACTTC; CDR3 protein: CASSSRDTSEQYF
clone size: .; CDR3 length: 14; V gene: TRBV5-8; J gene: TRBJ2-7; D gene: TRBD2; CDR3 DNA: TGTGCCAGCAGCGCGCGGGGGGGTCCCTACGAGCAGTACTTC; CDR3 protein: CASSARGGPYEQYF
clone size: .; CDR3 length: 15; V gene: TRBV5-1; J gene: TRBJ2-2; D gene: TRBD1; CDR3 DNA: TGCGCCAGCAGCACCGGGACAGGAGGGTCCGGGGAGCTGTTTTTT; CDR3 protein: CASSTGTGGSGELFF
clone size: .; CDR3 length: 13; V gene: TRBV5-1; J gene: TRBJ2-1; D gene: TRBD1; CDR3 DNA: TGCGCCAGCAGGGGGACAGGGGGGAATGAGCAGTTCTTC; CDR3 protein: CASRGTGGNEQFF
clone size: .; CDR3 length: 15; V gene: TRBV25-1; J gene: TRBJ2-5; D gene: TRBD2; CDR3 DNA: TGTGCCAGCAGTAACAAGGGACTAGCTCTGGAGACCCAGTACTTC; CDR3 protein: CASSNKGLALETQYF
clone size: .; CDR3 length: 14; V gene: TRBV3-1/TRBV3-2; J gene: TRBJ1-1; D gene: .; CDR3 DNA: TGTGCCAGCAGCCAAGTCTCGGACGTGGGGGGGCCTAGCTTT; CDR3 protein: CASSQVSDVGGPSF
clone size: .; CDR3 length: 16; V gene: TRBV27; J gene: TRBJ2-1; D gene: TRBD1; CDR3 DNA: TGTGCCAGCAGTTTGGGTGACAGGGGGGGAGGCAATGAGCAGTTCTTC; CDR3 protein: CASSLGDRGGGNEQFF
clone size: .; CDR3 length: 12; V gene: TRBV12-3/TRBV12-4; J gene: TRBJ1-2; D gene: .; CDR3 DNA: TGTGCCAGCAGTTTCCGGGAACTGGGCTACACCTTC; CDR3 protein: CASSFRELGYTF
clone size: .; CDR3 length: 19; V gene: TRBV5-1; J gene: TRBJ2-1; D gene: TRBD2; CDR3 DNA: TGCGCCAGCAGCTTGAGCCCGGGACTAGTCGGGACCTTCAATAATGAGCAGTTCTTC; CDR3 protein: CASSLSPGLVGTFNNEQFF
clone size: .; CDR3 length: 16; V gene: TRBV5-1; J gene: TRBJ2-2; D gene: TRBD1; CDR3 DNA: TGCGCCAGCAGCCCCCGGGACAGGGGGCCGTCCGGGGAGCTGTTTTTT; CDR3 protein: CASSPRDRGPSGELFF
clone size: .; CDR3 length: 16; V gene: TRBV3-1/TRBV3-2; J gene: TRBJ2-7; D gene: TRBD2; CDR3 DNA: TGTGCCAGCAGCAACGAACGGACTAGCGGTCTCTGGGAGCAGTACTTC; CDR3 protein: CASSNERTSGLWEQYF
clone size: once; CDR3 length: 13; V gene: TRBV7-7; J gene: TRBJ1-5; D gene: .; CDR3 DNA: TGTGCCAGCAGCTCAGGGGAGGGTCAGCCCCAGCATTTT; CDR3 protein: CASSSGEGQPQHF
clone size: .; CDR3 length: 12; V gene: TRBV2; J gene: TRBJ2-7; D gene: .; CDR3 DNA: TGTGCCAGCAGGACAGATACCTACGAGCAGTACTTC; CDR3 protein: CASRTDTYEQYF
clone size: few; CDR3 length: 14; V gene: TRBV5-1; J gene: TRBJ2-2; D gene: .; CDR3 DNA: TGCGCCAGCAGCTTGGGTCAGGGAACCGGGGAGCTGTTTTTT; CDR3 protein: CASSLGQGTGELFF
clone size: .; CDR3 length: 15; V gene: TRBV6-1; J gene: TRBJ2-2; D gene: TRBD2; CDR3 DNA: TGTGCCAGCAGTGAAGTTGGGACTAGCACCGGGGAGCTGTTTTTT; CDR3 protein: CASSEVGTSTGELFF
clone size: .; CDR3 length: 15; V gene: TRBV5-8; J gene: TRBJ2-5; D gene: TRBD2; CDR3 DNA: TGTGCCAGCAGCTTTGGTAGCGGGGGCCGTGAGACCCAGTACTTC; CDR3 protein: CASSFGSGGRETQYF
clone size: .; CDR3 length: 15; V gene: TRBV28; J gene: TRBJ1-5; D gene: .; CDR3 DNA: TGTGCCAGCGGTAACCCAGTGTATAGCAATCAGCCCCAGCATTTT; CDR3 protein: CASGNPVYSNQPQHF
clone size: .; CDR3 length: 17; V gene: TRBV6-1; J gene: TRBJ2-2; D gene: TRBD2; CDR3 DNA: TGTGCCAGCAGTGAAGTGGGAGGGAGGGTTGGAACCGGGGAGCTGTTTTTT; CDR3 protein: CASSEVGGRVGTGELFF
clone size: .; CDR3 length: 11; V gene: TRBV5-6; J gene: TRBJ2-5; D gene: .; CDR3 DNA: TGTGCCAGCAGCTTGCTAGAGACCCAGTACTTC; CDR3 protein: CASSLLETQYF
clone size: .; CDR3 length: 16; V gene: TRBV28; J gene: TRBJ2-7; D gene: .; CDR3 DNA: TGTGCCAGCAGTTTCCCCGCCCGGCGGGGAAACTACGAGCAGTACTTC; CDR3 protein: CASSFPARRGNYEQYF
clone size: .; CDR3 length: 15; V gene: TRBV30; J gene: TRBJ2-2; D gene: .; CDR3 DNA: TGTGCCTGGAGAATGGGGGCTTCGAACACCGGGGAGCTGTTTTTT; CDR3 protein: CAWRMGASNTGELFF
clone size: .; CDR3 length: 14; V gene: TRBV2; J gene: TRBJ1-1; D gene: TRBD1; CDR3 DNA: TGTGCCAGCAGTGCACAGGGGGCGCGGACTGAAGCTTTCTTT; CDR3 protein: CASSAQGARTEAFF
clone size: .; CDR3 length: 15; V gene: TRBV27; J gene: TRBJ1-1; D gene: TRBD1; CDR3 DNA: TGTGCCAGCACACGAAGTACAACAGGGGACACTGAAGCTTTCTTT; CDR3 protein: CASTRSTTGDTEAFF
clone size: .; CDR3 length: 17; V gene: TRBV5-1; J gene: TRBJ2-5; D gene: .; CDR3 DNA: TGCGCCTCGAAGCTTGGGTCCCTCCGGGTTACCCAAGAGACCCAGTACTTC; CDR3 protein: CASKLGSLRVTQETQYF
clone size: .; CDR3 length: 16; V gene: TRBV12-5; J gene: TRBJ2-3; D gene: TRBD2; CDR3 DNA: TGTGCTAGTGTGACCGTTCGGGGAGGGGGCACAGATACGCAGTATTTT; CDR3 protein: CASVTVRGGGTDTQYF
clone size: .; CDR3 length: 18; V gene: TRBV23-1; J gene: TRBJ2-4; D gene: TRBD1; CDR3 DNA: TGCGCCAGCAGCCCCCGTCGGGACAGCCAAGTAGCCAAAAACATTCAGTACTTC; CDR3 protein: CASSPRRDSQVAKNIQYF
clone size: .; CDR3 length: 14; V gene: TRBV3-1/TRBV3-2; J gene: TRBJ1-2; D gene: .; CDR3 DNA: TGTGCCAGCAGCCAATATGCAGGGCCGGATGGCTACACCTTC; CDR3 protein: CASSQYAGPDGYTF
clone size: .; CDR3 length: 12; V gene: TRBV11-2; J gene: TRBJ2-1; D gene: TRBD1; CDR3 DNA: TGTGCCAGCAGCCCCCGACAGGGCCCGGAGTTCTTC; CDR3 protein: CASSPRQGPEFF
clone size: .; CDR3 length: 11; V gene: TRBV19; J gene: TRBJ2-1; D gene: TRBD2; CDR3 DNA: TGTGCCAGTCGGGAGGTTCATGAGCAGTTCTTC; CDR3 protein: CASREVHEQFF
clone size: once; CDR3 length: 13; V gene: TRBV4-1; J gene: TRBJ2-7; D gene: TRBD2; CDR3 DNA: TGCGCCAGCAGCCTAGCGGGGGGGGACGAGCAGTACTTC; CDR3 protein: CASSLAGGDEQYF